The 32 T cell receptor beta chains below all came from one sample that was sequenced in a study of OX40 agonist ivuxolimab in advanced cancers. Measured with immunoSEQ multiplex PCR; TCRdb has only the in-frame clones, and not every one. The repertoire consists of tens of thousands of clones, with about nine tenths occurring once and the leading ten covering just over 0.55%. The material sequenced was CD4+ or CD8+ T cells sorted from blood, taken in a trial of the OX40 agonist ivuxolimab. Receptors were obtained from an adult with an advanced solid tumor such as melanoma, head and neck, liver or kidney cancer.

The rearrangement joins TRBV5-4 to TRBJ2-1; no clear D. V dropped 4 bases and J dropped 6 bases, with 8 bases sitting between them. The CDR3 consists of 12 residues. The germline CDR1 and CDR2 sequences are SGHNT and YYREEE (reference sequence). The CDR3 reads CASSQSPNEQFF. In DNA, the CDR3 is TGTGCCAGCAGCCAAAGTCCCAATGAGCAGTTCTTC.

The CDR3 DNA reads as TGTGCCAGCAGCCCCCCTCCAGGGATGTCCTACGAGCAGTACTTC. This encodes CASSPPPGMSYEQYF. The chain recombines TRBV5-6 with TRBJ2-7, with a tentative D call TRBD1 (5 bases). CDR3 length: 15 residues. CDR1 and CDR2 (germline): SGHDT, YYEEEE. The ends were cut back, 4 bases at V and 1 base at J, with 15 bases in the middle.

A single count supports this clone. The J gene is TRBJ2-5, the V gene TRBV11-2; TRBD2 matches 9 bases. Germline lookup yields CDR1 SGHAT and CDR2 FQNNGV. After removal of 1 base from V and 5 bases from J, the junction contained 8 bases not matched to a gene. This CDR3 comprises 16 residues. This CDR3 reads CASSLGSGGGAETQYF. The DNA of the CDR3 is TGTGCCAGCAGCTTAGGAAGTGGCGGGGGGGCGGAGACCCAGTACTTC.

The chain combines TRBV7-9 with TRBJ1-1; a possible D gene is TRBD1 (5 bases). V gave up 5 bases and J gave up 3 bases, with 16 bases separating them. Germline lookup yields CDR1 SEHNR and CDR2 FQNEAQ (reference sequence). The CDR3 runs to 15 residues. In DNA, the CDR3 is TGTGCCAGCAGCCGCCTAGCCGTGGGGGACACTGAAGCTTTCTTT. Protein product: CASSRLAVGDTEAFF.

The chain has TRBV5-4 and TRBJ2-2; 10 positions match TRBD1. There are 16 residues in the CDR3. V gave up 3 bases and J gave up 4 bases; unmatched junction bases: 6. In germline, CDR1 is SGHNT, CDR2 YYREEE (reference sequence). Here the CDR3 reads CASSSRGTGATGELFF. The CDR3 DNA sequence: TGTGCCAGCAGCTCGCGAGGGACAGGGGCCACCGGGGAGCTGTTTTTT.

The chain has TRBV9 and TRBJ2-3; a weak D match, TRBD2 (5 bases). Per the germline V gene, CDR1 is SGDLS and CDR2 is YYNGEE. There are 14 residues in the CDR3. V was pared by 1 base and J by 3 bases, with 9 bases between. The CDR3 nucleotides are TGTGCCAGCAGCGTACACCTAGCTACAGATACGCAGTATTTT. Its protein is CASSVHLATDTQYF.

This chain uses TRBV5-1 with TRBJ1-5; D gene unclear. The CDR3 length is 16 residues. Trimming removed 4 bases at V and 5 bases at J, with 19 bases between. Germline CDR1 is SGHRS and CDR2 is YFSETQ. CDR3 residues: CASSKTGASSDQPQHF. The CDR3 DNA reads as TGCGCCAGCAGCAAAACGGGAGCCTCCTCGGATCAGCCCCAGCATTTT.

CDR3 region: CASSELGGGNQPQHF. For the CDR3, the DNA is TGTGCCAGCAGTGAGCTTGGAGGAGGCAATCAGCCCCAGCATTTT. V is TRBV2 and J is TRBJ1-5; D gene ambiguous. The ends were cut back, 3 bases at V and 2 bases at J, with 11 bases in the middle. The CDR3 consists of 15 residues. Germline values: CDR1 SNHLY, CDR2 FYNNEI.

The chain employs TRBV5-4 and TRBJ1-3; D is unresolved. Germline V gene data show CDR1 as SGHNT and CDR2 as YYREEE (reference sequence). With 0 bases removed from V and 0 bases from J, the gap between germline ends came to 7 bases. This CDR3 comprises 15 residues. The CDR3 spells CASSLGPSSGNTIYF. CDR3 coding DNA: TGTGCCAGCAGCTTGGGTCCGAGCTCTGGAAACACCATATATTTT.

The rearrangement links TRBV5-1 to TRBJ2-2; 10 bases match TRBD1. This CDR3 comprises 16 residues. Losses at the gene ends were 4 bases for V and 1 base for J; bases not matched to a gene: 4. Germline V gene data show CDR1 as SGHRS and CDR2 as YFSETQ. The CDR3 spells CASSPGDRGNTGELFF. CDR3 in DNA: TGCGCCAGCAGCCCGGGGGACAGGGGGAACACCGGGGAGCTGTTTTTT.

The chain has TRBV7-9 and TRBJ1-1, with 9 positions matching TRBD1. J lost 2 bases, V lost 5 bases, and 18 bases had no gene match. The CDR3 spans 19 residues. CDR1 is SEHNR, CDR2 FQNEAQ, per germline (reference sequence). The CDR3 bases are TGTGCCAGCAGCCAGGGGGACAGGGTACGGACTAAGCCAAACACTGAAGCTTTCTTT. Encoded protein: CASSQGDRVRTKPNTEAFF.

V and J are TRBV2 and TRBJ2-7; TRBD1 matches 7 bases. The V gene end was trimmed by 9 bases and the J gene end by 2 bases; junction bases not matched to a gene: 4. Germline lookup yields CDR1 SNHLY and CDR2 FYNNEI. The CDR3 extends over 12 amino acids. The CDR3 DNA follows: TGTGCCAGTCACAGGGGCCCCTACGAGCAGTACTTC. It specifies CASHRGPYEQYF.

This clone showed up just once. The CDR3 DNA reads TGTGCCAGCTCACCACTTGGGCCTGAAGCTTTCTTT. The encoded protein is CASSPLGPEAFF. The chain carries TRBV18 and TRBJ1-1, with D unresolved. Trimming cost V 1 base and J 6 bases, with 6 bases left between them. Germline V gives CDR1 KGHSH, CDR2 LQKENI. This CDR3 has 12 amino acids.

The V gene is TRBV2, the J gene TRBJ1-3; maybe TRBD1 (6 bases). Germline-derived CDR1 and CDR2 are SNHLY and FYNNEI. The CDR3 has 14 residues. V was pared by 8 bases and J by 0 bases, with 11 bases between. This chain's CDR3 is CASRPDSSGNTIYF. In DNA, the CDR3 is TGTGCCAGCCGCCCGGACAGCTCTGGAAACACCATATATTTT.

The DNA for the CDR3 is TGTGCCAGCAGGGATTTAAACGAGCAGTACTTC. It specifies CASRDLNEQYF. V usage is TRBV6-1 and J usage is TRBJ2-7; no reliable D call. Germline assignment: CDR1 MNHNS and CDR2 SASEGT. The V end was cut by 6 bases, the J end by 5 bases, with 8 bases between. CDR3 length equals 11 residues.

The rearrangement links TRBV6-6 to TRBJ2-5; 10 bases align to TRBD2. J lost 6 bases, V lost 6 bases, and 7 bases had no gene match. The CDR3 consists of 14 residues. Looked up from germline, CDR1 is MNHNY and CDR2 is SVGAGI (reference sequence). CDR3 sequence: CASRPTGLAKTQYF. DNA for the CDR3: TGTGCCAGCAGGCCTACGGGACTAGCGAAGACCCAGTACTTC.

V gene TRBV11-2 combines with J gene TRBJ1-5, with D uncertain. CDR1 and CDR2 (germline): SGHAT, FQNNGV. The CDR3 contains 13 residues. V gave up 3 bases and J gave up 4 bases, with 7 bases separating them. The CDR3 coding sequence is TGTGCCAGCAGCTTGTTCCTTAATCAGCCCCAGCATTTT. This gives the protein CASSLFLNQPQHF.

The rearrangement uses TRBV29-1 and TRBJ2-3, with D unresolved. The V end was cut by 3 bases, the J end by 4 bases, with 11 bases between. Germline V CDR1 and CDR2: SQVTM, ANQGSEA. The CDR3 length is 13 residues. CDR3 in amino acids: CSVEGHGADTQYF. As DNA, the CDR3 is TGCAGCGTTGAGGGCCATGGTGCAGATACGCAGTATTTT.

The V and J genes are TRBV6-1 and TRBJ1-1; 8 bases map to TRBD1. V dropped 3 bases and J dropped 10; count of bases not matched to a gene: 7. This CDR3 comprises 13 residues. CDR1 and CDR2 (germline): MNHNS, SASEGT. The CDR3 loop reads CASSDSTGVPAFF. CDR3 bases: TGTGCCAGCAGTGATTCGACAGGGGTCCCAGCTTTCTTT.

The V and J genes are TRBV6-1 and TRBJ1-1, with a weak D call TRBD1 (5 bases). Germline values: CDR1 MNHNS, CDR2 SASEGT. With 8 bases removed from V and 0 bases from J, the gap between germline ends came to 13 bases. The CDR3 is 14 amino acids. The CDR3 sequence: CASSEIQVNTEAFF. In DNA, the CDR3 is TGTGCCAGCTCTGAGATACAGGTGAACACTGAAGCTTTCTTT.

The chain uses TRBV2 and TRBJ2-1, with TRBD2 matching 7 bases. From germline, CDR1 is SNHLY and CDR2 FYNNEI. Trimming at V came to 7 bases and at J to 8 bases, leaving 8 bases not matched to a gene. The CDR3 totals 13 residues. The CDR3 DNA reads as TGTGCCAGCAAAACGGGGGGAAGCTATGAGCAGTTCTTC. Translating it yields CASKTGGSYEQFF.

The J gene is TRBJ1-6, the V gene TRBV27, with D uncertain. Between the trimmed V and J ends, which lost 3 bases and 9 bases, there was a span of 12 bases. The germline V gene encodes CDR1 MNHEY and CDR2 SMNVEV (reference sequence). The CDR3 is made up of 14 amino acids. The CDR3 nucleotides read TGTGCCAGCAGTTTGAGTCAATGGGGTTCACCCCTCCACTTT. Encoded protein: CASSLSQWGSPLHF.

V usage is TRBV4-1 and J usage is TRBJ2-1; either TRBD1 or TRBD2 may supply D (5 bases each). CDR3 length: 13 amino acids. Germline CDR1 reads MGHRA; CDR2 reads YSYEKL. Trimming took 0 bases from V and 7 from J, leaving 7 bases between them. CDR3 amino acids: CASSQDEGNEQFF. The CDR3 DNA reads as TGCGCCAGCAGCCAAGATGAGGGGAATGAGCAGTTCTTC.

The chain uses TRBV2 and TRBJ1-4, with 10 bases fitting TRBD1. In germline, CDR1 is SNHLY, CDR2 FYNNEI. The CDR3 consists of 17 residues. The trim removed 7 bases at V and 1 base at J, leaving 9 bases unmatched. CDR3 DNA sequence: TGTGCCAGCATAGGCCGGGACAGGGGAGGAACTAATGAAAAACTGTTTTTT. Translated: CASIGRDRGGTNEKLFF.

The CDR3 loop reads CASSLIGGGDPYF. In DNA, the CDR3 is TGCGCCAGCAGCTTGATTGGCGGGGGGGACCCGTACTTC. The chain is built from TRBV5-1 and TRBJ2-7; 9 bases fit TRBD2. CDR1 is SGHRS and CDR2 is YFSETQ in the germline V gene. The junction had 8 bases not matched to a gene; V was cut back by 1 base and J by 12 bases. The CDR3 sequence is 13 residues long. Full variable domain (rest looked up from reference TRBV5-1 and TRBJ2-7): KAGVTQTPRYLIKTRGQQVTLSCSPISGHRSVSWYQQTPGQGLQFLFEYFSETQRNKGNFPGRFSGRQFSNSRSEMNVSTLELGDSALYLCASSLIGGGDPYFGPGTRLTVT.

The chain joins TRBV2 to TRBJ1-4; 12 bases agree with TRBD1. Germline V gene data show CDR1 as SNHLY and CDR2 as FYNNEI. With V trimmed by 4 bases and J by 5 bases, 5 bases remained unmatched. CDR3 length equals 16 residues. DNA of the CDR3: TGTGCCAGCAGTGGGGACAGGGGGCTAGGAAATGAAAAACTGTTTTTT. This codes for CASSGDRGLGNEKLFF.

The CDR3 is CASSPGRNPNYGYTF. Here the CDR3 DNA reads TGTGCCAGCAGCCCGGGACGGAATCCTAACTATGGCTACACCTTC. The chain is built from TRBV7-9 and TRBJ1-2, with a weak D call TRBD1 (5 bases). Trimming left V 5 bases short and J 0 bases short, with 13 bases between. Germline loops: CDR1 SEHNR, CDR2 FQNEAQ (reference sequence). The CDR3 has 15 residues.

This chain joins TRBV7-2 and TRBJ2-5, with D unclear. The CDR3 is made up of 14 amino acids. The V gene lost 1 base and the J gene lost 2 bases, with 8 bases spanning the gap. Germline values: CDR1 SGHTA, CDR2 FQGNSA. As DNA, the CDR3 is TGTGCCAGCAGCTTAGACTATCGGCAAGAGACCCAGTACTTC. Protein sequence: CASSLDYRQETQYF.

The V gene is TRBV4-2, the J gene TRBJ2-2, with TRBD2 matching over 8 bases. The J segment lost 3 bases and the V segment lost 1 base, leaving 4 bases of the junction unmatched. The CDR3 spans 16 residues. The germline gives CDR1 LGHNA, CDR2 YNFKEQ. The CDR3 coding sequence is TGTGCCAGCAGCCAAGGGAGTAGCGGGGACACCGGGGAGCTGTTTTTT. Its protein is CASSQGSSGDTGELFF.

This chain connects TRBV11-2 to TRBJ1-2; D is ambiguous. The CDR3 spans 13 residues. Trimming removed 3 bases from V and 1 base from J, with 6 bases in between. Germline V lookup: CDR1 SGHAT, CDR2 FQNNGV. The CDR3 sequence is CASSLTINYGYTF. In DNA, the CDR3 is TGTGCCAGCAGCTTGACAATTAACTATGGCTACACCTTC. The full variable domain, completed using reference TRBV11-2 and TRBJ1-2, is EAGVAQSPRYKIIEKRQSVAFWCNPISGHATLYWYQQILGQGPKLLIQFQNNGVVDDSQLPKDRFSAERLKGVDSTLKIQPAKLEDSAVYLCASSLTINYGYTFGSGTRLTVV.

The J gene is TRBJ2-2, the V gene TRBV4-1; 7 bases are shared with TRBD1. V lost 1 base and J lost 6; bases outside the gene matches: 5. The CDR3 spans 15 residues. Germline V gives CDR1 MGHRA, CDR2 YSYEKL. Written as DNA, the CDR3 is TGCGCCAGCAGCCAAGGACAGGGAAGGGCCGGGGAGCTGTTTTTT. Its translation: CASSQGQGRAGELFF.

This rearrangement joins TRBV5-1 to TRBJ2-7; no clear D gene. This CDR3 contains 15 residues. Between the trimmed V and J ends, which lost 0 bases and 0 bases, there was a span of 10 bases. CDR1 and CDR2 from the germline V gene are SGHRS and YFSETQ. The CDR3 loop reads CASSLADRSSYEQYF. The DNA of the CDR3 is TGCGCCAGCAGCTTGGCCGACCGCAGCTCCTACGAGCAGTACTTC.